The sample holds one count of the clone carrying this T cell receptor beta chain. Its specificity is unknown. This entry comes from a study of cytomegalovirus exposure and HLA in healthy donors. Study conclusions and caveats: In a later analysis, DRB1 alleles had the most associated TCRs; HLA-C alleles the fewest. Later analysis identified a missense DCLRE1C variant that was linked to TCR beta V- and J-gene trimming.

The CDR3 is made up of 16 amino acids. Germline assignment: CDR1 MNHNY and CDR2 SVGAGI (reference sequence). The V segment lost 7 bases and the J segment 2 bases; nucleotides outside the gene matches: 10. 13 Jbeta primers and 60 Vbeta primers were used for the PCR. The data were produced by immunoSEQ multiplex PCR, yet TCRdb's version contains in-frame clones alone and is incomplete. Altogether about 160,000 clones are present, around four fifths being singletons, with the ten largest covering 0.95% to 1.5%. The source material was PBMCs. This chain joins TRBV6-6 and TRBJ1-5, with 8 bases that match TRBD1. The clonotype originates from a woman aged 50 to 60 in good health and CMV-seronegative. This chain's CDR3 is CASTYTGQGGNQPQHF. Here the CDR3 DNA reads TGTGCCAGCACCTACACAGGACAGGGCGGCAATCAGCCCCAGCATTTT.